What follows describes a single TCR beta chain. Its antigen is unknown. All patients picked for sequencing had shown, by flow cytometry, an expansion of CD8+CD57+ cells. Blood was sampled before the patients had received any therapy. There are 13 residues in the CDR3. V was pared by 7 bases and J by 5 bases, with 7 bases of the junction left unmatched. The germline CDR1 and CDR2 sequences are SQVTM and ANQGSEA. The data derive from a study of CD8+CD57+ T cells in acquired aplastic anemia. Study background: Sorted CD4+ and CD8+ cells yielded around 3 ug of DNA on average.

Using genomic DNA as the template, TCR beta VDJ and CDR3 profiling was carried out. TCRdb ran MiXCR on the reads and lists one entry per CDR3 protein. Here the sample spans 200,000 or so distinct CDR3 sequences, approximately 50% being singletons. Study findings and constraints: Patients and healthy controls showed no significant CD8+ Simpson's diversity difference. Between patients and controls, 25 to 30 CD8+ CDR3 sequences were found in common.

The V gene is TRBV29-1, the J gene TRBJ1-1, with 10 positions matching TRBD1. Material for sequencing was sorted CD4+, CD8+, or CD8+CD57+ T cells (not recorded which) from PBMCs. This sequence was found in a human donor with aplastic anemia. In DNA form, the CDR3 reads TGCAGCGCCTTGACAGGGGGCGTAACTGAAGCTTTCTTT. This sequence encodes CSALTGGVTEAFF.